These T cell receptor beta chains were read from a single sample in a study of shared clonotypes between healthy human individuals. Profiling relied on immunoSEQ multiplex PCR, and the TCRdb table lists in-frame clones only, not all of them. The data contain about 580,000 clones, roughly 98% of them singletons. Sequencing input: naive CD8+ T cells sorted from blood. These receptors came from a man aged 25 to 40 in good health. The CDR3 runs from the conserved cysteine through the conserved F or W. The D gene is left open where the match is weak. Some rows mark clone size as missing; the rest say once, few, many or name a class of expanded clone.

v_call	j_call	d_call	clone_size	cdr3_aa	cdr3_nt
TRBV18	TRBJ2-7	TRBD1	.	CASSPQDRVRAYEQYF	TGTGCCAGCTCACCCCAGGACAGGGTGCGCGCCTACGAGCAGTACTTC
TRBV7-9	TRBJ2-5	TRBD2	.	CASSSTSGRYQETQYF	TGTGCCAGCAGCAGTACTAGCGGGAGGTACCAAGAGACCCAGTACTTC
TRBV7-9	TRBJ1-4	.	.	CASSLDAGTREDEKLFF	TGTGCCAGCAGCTTAGACGCAGGGACTCGGGAGGATGAAAAACTGTTTTTT
TRBV6-5	TRBJ2-5	TRBD1	.	CASRTDRVGETQYF	TGTGCCAGCAGAACGGACAGGGTGGGGGAGACCCAGTACTTC
TRBV4-1	TRBJ2-1	TRBD2	.	CASSQTLSGSYNEQFF	TGCGCCAGCAGCCAAACCCTTAGCGGGAGTTACAATGAGCAGTTCTTC
TRBV7-9	TRBJ1-1	.	.	CASSLAQGTNTEAFF	TGTGCCAGCAGCTTAGCCCAGGGCACGAACACTGAAGCTTTCTTT
TRBV6-5	TRBJ2-7	.	.	CASSIGGTRDEQYF	TGTGCCAGCTCGATAGGAGGGACCAGGGACGAGCAGTACTTC
TRBV5-4	TRBJ2-7	TRBD1	.	CASSVGQGSIYEQYF	TGTGCCAGCAGCGTCGGACAGGGCTCTATCTACGAGCAGTACTTC
TRBV4-1	TRBJ2-7	TRBD1	.	CASSHGTGGSYEQYF	TGCGCCAGCAGCCACGGGACAGGGGGTAGCTACGAGCAGTACTTC
TRBV7-8	TRBJ2-3	TRBD2	.	CASSLASIVTSGRLADTQYF	TGTGCCAGCAGCTTAGCTTCTATAGTGACTAGCGGGAGGCTAGCAGATACGCAGTATTTT
TRBV18	TRBJ1-4	.	once	CASSPYPGQSPTNEKLFF	TGTGCCAGCTCACCATACCCGGGACAATCGCCAACTAATGAAAAACTGTTTTTT
TRBV27	TRBJ1-2	.	.	CASSPKGWDNNYGYTF	TGTGCCAGCAGTCCGAAGGGATGGGACAATAACTATGGCTACACCTTC
TRBV7-2	TRBJ1-1	.	.	CASSFYREAEAFF	TGTGCCAGCAGCTTTTACAGGGAGGCTGAAGCTTTCTTT
TRBV13	TRBJ2-7	.	.	CASSQGDGSGPYEQYF	TGTGCCAGCAGCCAGGGAGACGGGAGTGGCCCCTACGAGCAGTACTTC
TRBV9	TRBJ1-1	.	.	CASASSTEAFF	TGTGCCAGCGCGAGTTCCACTGAAGCTTTCTTT
TRBV7-8	TRBJ2-7	.	.	CASSLSSSDEQYF	TGTGCCAGCAGCTTATCCTCGTCCGACGAGCAGTACTTC
TRBV5-1	TRBJ2-7	.	once	CASSLGVGFYEQYF	TGCGCCAGCAGCTTGGGGGTCGGATTCTACGAGCAGTACTTC
TRBV7-9	TRBJ1-1	.	.	CASSDLTRTEAFF	TGTGCCAGCAGCGACCTAACGCGGACTGAAGCTTTCTTT
TRBV9	TRBJ2-6	.	.	CASSVAEGSSGANVLTF	TGTGCCAGCAGCGTGGCGGAGGGGTCCTCTGGGGCCAACGTCCTGACTTTC
TRBV11-2	TRBJ2-5	TRBD2	.	CASSLNLAGVETQYF	TGTGCCAGCAGCTTAAACCTAGCGGGAGTGGAGACCCAGTACTTC
TRBV11-3	TRBJ2-7	.	.	CASSLGSGIGYEQYF	TGTGCCAGCAGCTTAGGGTCCGGGATTGGTTACGAGCAGTACTTC
TRBV6-8	TRBJ2-5	.	.	CASSYQNKNETQYF	TGTGCCAGCAGTTACCAAAATAAGAACGAGACCCAGTACTTC
TRBV28	TRBJ2-1	.	once	CASSFSDFSSYNEQFF	TGTGCCAGCAGTTTCTCAGACTTTAGCTCCTACAATGAGCAGTTCTTC
TRBV5-1	TRBJ2-7	.	.	CASRGGLTYEQYF	TGCGCCAGCAGGGGGGGACTCACCTACGAGCAGTACTTC
TRBV7-8	TRBJ2-7	.	.	CASTPPDRSYEQYF	TGTGCCAGCACCCCCCCGGACAGAAGCTACGAGCAGTACTTC
TRBV15	TRBJ2-2	TRBD2	.	CASGTSHTGELFF	TGTGCCTCCGGGACTAGTCACACCGGGGAGCTGTTTTTT
TRBV7-6	TRBJ1-4	.	.	CASSLGWGSNEKLFF	TGTGCCAGCAGCTTAGGGTGGGGGTCTAATGAAAAACTGTTTTTT
TRBV11-2	TRBJ1-1	.	.	CASSSLRRNTEAFF	TGTGCCAGCAGCTCCTTGCGGCGGAACACTGAAGCTTTCTTT
TRBV11-3	TRBJ2-1	.	.	CASSLAQGSIDEQFF	TGTGCCAGCAGCTTAGCGCAGGGATCTATAGATGAGCAGTTCTTC
TRBV25-1	TRBJ2-7	.	.	CASSQAASYEQYF	TGTGCCAGCAGTCAAGCAGCCTCCTACGAGCAGTACTTC
TRBV4-3	TRBJ2-1	.	.	CASSQDGYNEQFF	TGCGCCAGCAGCCAGGACGGTTACAATGAGCAGTTCTTC
TRBV7-9	TRBJ2-1	TRBD1	.	CASSPPRTGVDNEQFF	TGTGCCAGCAGCCCCCCGAGGACAGGGGTTGACAATGAGCAGTTCTTC
TRBV5-8	TRBJ2-5	.	.	CASSLSSGAQETQYF	TGTGCCAGCAGCCTCTCCTCCGGGGCCCAAGAGACCCAGTACTTC
TRBV27	TRBJ1-4	.	.	CASSLRGDSEKLFF	TGTGCCAGCAGTTTAAGAGGGGATAGCGAAAAACTGTTTTTT
TRBV5-4	TRBJ1-4	.	.	CASSSGTLKEKLFF	TGTGCCAGCAGCTCTGGGACTTTGAAGGAAAAACTGTTTTTT
TRBV6-1	TRBJ2-1	TRBD2	.	CASSDTASGYNEQFF	TGTGCCAGCAGTGATACGGCTAGCGGTTACAATGAGCAGTTCTTC
TRBV19	TRBJ2-2	.	.	CASSTLDSITGELFF	TGTGCCAGTAGTACGTTGGACTCGATCACCGGGGAGCTGTTTTTT
TRBV14	TRBJ2-7	.	.	CASSQDVEAGPAYEQYF	TGTGCCAGCAGCCAAGACGTAGAAGCGGGCCCCGCCTACGAGCAGTACTTC
TRBV27	TRBJ1-1	.	.	CASSLGKNTEAFF	TGTGCCAGCAGTTTAGGTAAGAACACTGAAGCTTTCTTT
TRBV27	TRBJ2-2	TRBD2	.	CASSLTSAGELFF	TGTGCCAGCAGTTTGACTAGCGCCGGGGAGCTGTTTTTT
TRBV27	TRBJ1-1	.	.	CASRWRGNTEAFF	TGTGCCAGCCGTTGGAGGGGGAACACTGAAGCTTTCTTT
TRBV9	TRBJ1-2	.	once	CASSLFDSPTNYGYTF	TGTGCCAGCAGCCTTTTTGACAGCCCCACTAACTATGGCTACACCTTC
TRBV5-5	TRBJ2-7	.	.	CASRRGPPTVLGYEQYF	TGTGCCAGCAGGCGGGGTCCCCCGACCGTCTTGGGTTACGAGCAGTACTTC
TRBV27	TRBJ2-1	TRBD2	.	CASSSPGTSGYNEQFF	TGTGCCAGCAGTTCTCCCGGGACTAGCGGATACAATGAGCAGTTCTTC
TRBV29-1	TRBJ2-2	TRBD2	.	CSVQGGRRPGELFF	TGCAGCGTCCAGGGAGGGCGCCGCCCCGGGGAGCTGTTTTTT
TRBV9	TRBJ1-1	.	.	CASSPWDSSGTEAFF	TGTGCCAGCAGCCCCTGGGACTCAAGCGGGACTGAAGCTTTCTTT
TRBV27	TRBJ1-1	.	once	CASSTISTSEAFF	TGTGCCAGCAGTACCATATCGACCAGTGAAGCTTTCTTT
TRBV15	TRBJ2-7	.	.	CATSRDKGIAGGEQYF	TGTGCCACCAGCAGAGATAAGGGGATAGCTGGAGGCGAGCAGTACTTC
TRBV18	TRBJ2-3	TRBD2	.	CASSQPGLAGATDTQYF	TGTGCCAGCTCACAACCGGGACTAGCGGGAGCCACAGATACGCAGTATTTT
TRBV4-3	TRBJ2-7	.	.	CASSQDRGSYEQYF	TGCGCCAGCAGCCAAGATCGTGGGAGCTACGAGCAGTACTTC
TRBV10-2	TRBJ2-3	.	.	CASSVNGIDTQYF	TGCGCCAGCAGTGTAAACGGGATAGATACGCAGTATTTT